This T cell receptor beta chain was captured in a study of cytomegalovirus exposure and HLA in healthy donors. At collection, donors were nominally healthy, but unrecorded immune exposures were probable. This clone has a handful of counts. This CDR3 has 14 amino acids. The J segment lost 5 bases and the V segment lost 1 base, leaving 3 bases of the junction unmatched. Germline V gene lookup returns CDR1 GTSNPN and CDR2 SVGIG (reference sequence). PCR amplification relied on 60 Vbeta primers (plus 13 Jbeta primers). Sequencing used immunoSEQ multiplex PCR; TCRdb keeps in-frame clones, though not all of them. The sample has around 190,000 clones, roughly 9.4% seen once.

Sequenced material: PBMCs. The sequence derives from a woman under 40 in good health and CMV-seropositive. The J gene is TRBJ2-5, the V gene TRBV30, with TRBD2 matching 11 bases. CDR3 nucleotides: TGTGCCTGGAGTGGTAGCGGGAGGGTGGAGACCCAGTACTTC. Translated, it gives CAWSGSGRVETQYF.